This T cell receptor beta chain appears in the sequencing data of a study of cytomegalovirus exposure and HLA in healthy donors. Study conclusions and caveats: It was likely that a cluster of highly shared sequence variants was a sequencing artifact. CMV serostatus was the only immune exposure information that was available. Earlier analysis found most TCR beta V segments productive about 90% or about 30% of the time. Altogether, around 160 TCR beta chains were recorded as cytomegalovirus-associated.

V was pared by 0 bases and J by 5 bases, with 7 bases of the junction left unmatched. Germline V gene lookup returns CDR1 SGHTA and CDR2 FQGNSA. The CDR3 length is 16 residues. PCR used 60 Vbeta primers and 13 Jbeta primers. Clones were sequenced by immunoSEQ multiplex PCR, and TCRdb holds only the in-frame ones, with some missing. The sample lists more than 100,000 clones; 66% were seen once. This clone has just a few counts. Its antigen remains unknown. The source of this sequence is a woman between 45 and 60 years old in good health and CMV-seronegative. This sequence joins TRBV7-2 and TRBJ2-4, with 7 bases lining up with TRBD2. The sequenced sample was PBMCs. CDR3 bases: TGTGCCAGCAGCTTAGCGGCGGCTAGCGGCCAAAACATTCAGTACTTC. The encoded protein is CASSLAAASGQNIQYF.